This passage covers 5 T cell receptor beta chains from one sample sequenced in a study of shared clonotypes between healthy human individuals (dated by TCRdb to the early 2020s). Library method: the immunoSEQ multiplex PCR assay. TCRdb's version of the immuneACCESS table is confined to in-frame rearrangements and falls short of the full clone set. An unresolved V gene accounts for under half of the shortfall where checked; the remainder is of unknown origin. The sample has about 2.1 million clones on record, roughly 93% of them singletons. The ten top clones hold approximately 1.6% of the sample. CD8 naive samples consisted of CD45RO-negative cells that were positively selected for CCR7, yielding a CD45RA+CCR7+ population without TemRA cells. The material sequenced was naive CD8+ T cells from PBMCs. Per the publication, the cell subset or site label means: CD45RA+CCR7+. These receptors originate from a man aged 18 to 29 in good health. Some clones in this sample may be carry-over from other donors' samples.

This rearrangement joins TRBV7-9 to TRBJ2-5; D is undetermined. The CDR3 sequence is 15 residues long. CDR1 SEHNR and CDR2 FQNEAQ come from the germline V gene (reference sequence). Trimming removed 5 bases at V and 1 base at J, with 14 bases between. CDR3 region: CASSDDFSGQETQYF. The CDR3 region has the DNA TGTGCCAGCAGCGACGACTTTTCGGGCCAAGAGACCCAGTACTTC. The full variable domain, rest sourced from reference TRBV7-9 and TRBJ2-5, is DTGVSQNPRHKITKRGQNVTFRCDPISEHNRLYWYRQTLGQGPEFLTYFQNEAQLEKSRLLSDRFSAERPKGSFSTLEIQRTEQGDSAMYLCASSDDFSGQETQYFGPGTRLLVL.

The chain links TRBV13 to TRBJ2-7; 8 bases fit TRBD1. The length of the CDR3 is 14 residues. With V trimmed by 1 base and J by 3 bases, 2 bases remained unmatched. Germline CDR1 and CDR2: PRHDT and FYEKMQ (reference sequence). The CDR3 DNA is TGTGCCAGCAGCTTAGTGGGACAGGTCTACGAGCAGTACTTC. It translates to CASSLVGQVYEQYF. Full variable domain (rest looked up from reference TRBV13 and TRBJ2-7): AAGVIQSPRHLIKEKRETATLKCYPIPRHDTVYWYQQGPGQDPQFLISFYEKMQSDKGSIPDRFSAQQFSDYHSELNMSSLELGDSALYFCASSLVGQVYEQYFGPGTRLTVT.

CDR3 DNA sequence: TGTGCCAGCAGCGGCCGCACCTACGAGCAGTACTTC. As protein: CASSGRTYEQYF. The rearrangement links TRBV11-2 to TRBJ2-5, with D unclear. The J call is uncertain, as TRBJ2-7 better fits the DNA end. The CDR3 loop spans 12 amino acids. Germline CDR1 SGHAT, CDR2 FQNNGV.

This rearrangement joins TRBV4-3 to TRBJ2-7; TRBD2 might be the D (6 bases). The CDR3 runs 14 residues. The germline gives CDR1 LGHNA, CDR2 YSLEER. V lost 2 bases to trimming and J lost 6 bases, with 14 bases between them. Written as DNA, the CDR3 is TGCGCCAGCAGCCAACGTTGGGAGGTCGGCGAGCAGTACTTC. Translated: CASSQRWEVGEQYF.

Details on this clone: This specimen includes other DNA sequences encoding the same CDR3. The CDR3 loop reads CASSLVLAGYNEQFF. The DNA of the CDR3 is TGTGCCAGCAGCTTAGTGCTAGCGGGCTACAATGAGCAGTTCTTC. V and J are TRBV7-9 and TRBJ2-1, with TRBD2 matching 8 bases. Per germline, CDR1 SEHNR and CDR2 FQNEAQ (reference sequence). J lost 3 bases, V lost 1 base, and 2 bases had no gene match. The CDR3 is 15 residues long.